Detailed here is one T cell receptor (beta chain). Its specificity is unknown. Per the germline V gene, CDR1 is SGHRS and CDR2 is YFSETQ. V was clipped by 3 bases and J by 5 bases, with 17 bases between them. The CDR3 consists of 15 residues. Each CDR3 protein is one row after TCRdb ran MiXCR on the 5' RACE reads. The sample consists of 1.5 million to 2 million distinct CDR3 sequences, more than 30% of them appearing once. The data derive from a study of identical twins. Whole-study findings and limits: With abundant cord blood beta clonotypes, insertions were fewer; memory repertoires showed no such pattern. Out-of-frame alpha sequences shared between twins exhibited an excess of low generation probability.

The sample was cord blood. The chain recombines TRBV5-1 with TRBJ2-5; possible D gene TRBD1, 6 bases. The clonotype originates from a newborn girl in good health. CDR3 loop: CASSSRGDKRETQYF. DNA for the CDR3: TGCGCCAGCAGCTCAAGAGGGGACAAGCGGGAGACCCAGTACTTC. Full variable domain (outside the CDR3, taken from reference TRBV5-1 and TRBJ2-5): KAGVTQTPRYLIKTRGQQVTLSCSPISGHRSVSWYQQTPGQGLQFLFEYFSETQRNKGNFPGRFSGRQFSNSRSEMNVSTLELGDSALYLCASSSRGDKRETQYFGPGTRLLVL.